This T cell receptor beta chain was documented in a study of T cells in Graves' hyperthyroidism and ophthalmopathy. Across the whole study: Pretreatment peripheral blood was obtained at initial diagnosis.

Amplification targeted TCR beta CDR3 regions from RNA transcripts. Researchers ran a first-round RT-PCR on the TCR CDR3 using the HTBI primer set. TCRdb reanalysed the multiplex PCR reads using MiXCR and keeps one entry per CDR3 protein. This table holds 300,000 to 450,000 distinct CDR3 sequences, roughly 18% found once. Germline trimming cut 3 bases from V and 2 bases from J; bases unmatched to any gene: 8. The CDR3 runs to 18 residues. Germline V gives CDR1 SGHNT, CDR2 YYREEE (reference sequence). The sample holds a few counts of this clonotype. The TCR was taken from a woman aged 40 to 50 with Graves' ophthalmopathy. The V call is TRBV5-4, the J call TRBJ2-6; 10 bases match TRBD1. Sequenced input: blood. CDR3 sequence: CASSSRGQGFAGANVLTF. The CDR3 DNA follows: TGTGCCAGCAGCTCCCGGGGACAGGGGTTCGCTGGGGCCAACGTCCTGACTTTC.